The rows below give T cell receptor beta chains drawn from one sample of a study of cytomegalovirus exposure and HLA in healthy donors. Method: immunoSEQ multiplex PCR; TCRdb's copy keeps in-frame clones and lacks some. The sample shows about 140,000 clones, more than 75% of them seen only once. The sequenced sample was PBMCs. Receptors were obtained from a woman younger than 30 in good health and CMV-seropositive. Each CDR3 is given with its conserved first and last residue. Fields, in order: V gene, D gene, J gene, clone size, CDR3 DNA, CDR3 protein. A D gene is named only where the DNA matches it firmly. Only some rows state a clone size, as once, few, many or a class for expanded clones.

>TRBV5-1|TRBD1|TRBJ1-2|.
TGCGCCAGCAGCTCGACAGGGTCGATCGGAGGCTACACCTTC
CASSSTGSIGGYTF
>TRBV4-1|.|TRBJ2-1|.
TGCGCCAGCAGCCAAGTCCCCCCGTGGATGGGGGCCGATGAGCAGTTCTTC
CASSQVPPWMGADEQFF
>TRBV19|TRBD1|TRBJ1-2|.
TGTGCCAGTAGAAGGACAGGGAATAACTATGGCTACACCTTC
CASRRTGNNYGYTF
>TRBV19|TRBD1|TRBJ1-1|.
TGTGCCAGTAAAACCGGACAGGGGGCTAGACTTGTGGCTGAAGCTTTCTTT
CASKTGQGARLVAEAFF
>TRBV27|.|TRBJ2-5|.
TGTGCCAGCATTTCTGGCGAGACCCAGTACTTC
CASISGETQYF
>TRBV30|TRBD1|TRBJ1-2|.
TGTGCCCGCCGAGGGGGCGGCTATGGCTACACCTTC
CARRGGGYGYTF
>TRBV5-4|TRBD1|TRBJ1-2|few
TGTGCCAGCAGCCTGGGACAGCCCTATGGCTACACCTTC
CASSLGQPYGYTF
>TRBV11-2|.|TRBJ1-1|.
TGTGCCAGCAGCCGGCAGGCGGGCACTGAAGCTTTCTTT
CASSRQAGTEAFF
>TRBV15|.|TRBJ2-7|.
TGTGCCACCAGCACCAATGCGGGCGAGCAGTACTTC
CATSTNAGEQYF
>TRBV9|.|TRBJ1-1|once
TGTGCCAGCAGCGTAGGGCCCCACGAGGGAACCACTGAAGCTTTCTTT
CASSVGPHEGTTEAFF
>TRBV6-5|TRBD1|TRBJ1-2|.
TGTGCCAGCGGGACAGGTGGTGGCTACACCTTC
CASGTGGGYTF
>TRBV6-6|.|TRBJ1-4|once
TGTGCCAGCAGTTACCAGATGAATGAAAAACTGTTTTTT
CASSYQMNEKLFF
>TRBV7-9|.|TRBJ1-1|.
TGTGCCAGCAGCTTTTCGGTGAACACTGAAGCTTTCTTT
CASSFSVNTEAFF
>TRBV7-2|.|TRBJ1-6|few
TGTGCCAGCAGCTTAGGTGGGGGGGGAGGATCACCCCTCCACTTT
CASSLGGGGGSPLHF
>TRBV6-1|.|TRBJ1-3|.
TGTGCCAGCAGTGAAGCAAACAGCTTCTCTGGAAACACCATATATTTT
CASSEANSFSGNTIYF
>TRBV7-8|.|TRBJ2-7|.
TGTGCCAGCACTCCGGGCACTAGTAGAGACGAGCAGTACTTC
CASTPGTSRDEQYF
>TRBV27|.|TRBJ2-2|.
TGTGCCAGCAGTTCAGGCTTAAACACCGGGGAGCTGTTTTTT
CASSSGLNTGELFF
>TRBV10-2|.|TRBJ1-1|.
TGCGCCAGCAGTGAGTCCCCGGGAGTCACTGAAGCTTTCTTT
CASSESPGVTEAFF
>TRBV18|.|TRBJ2-3|.
TGTGCCAGCTCACCCCCCGGCTCAGGGATTTATCCAGATACGCAGTATTTT
CASSPPGSGIYPDTQYF
>TRBV6-1|TRBD1|TRBJ2-1|few
TGTGCCAGCAGTGCAGACAGGGCGGTTGGGTTGTCTGCTTATTACAATGAGCAGTTCTTC
CASSADRAVGLSAYYNEQFF
>TRBV7-9|.|TRBJ2-5|.
TGTGCCAGCAGCCGGGAAAAGGAGACCCAGTACTTC
CASSREKETQYF
>TRBV27|.|TRBJ1-1|.
TGTGCCAGTAAAGGCAGGGGCGCTGAAGCTTTCTTT
CASKGRGAEAFF
>TRBV18|TRBD1|TRBJ2-7|.
TGTGCCAGCTCAGACCTTAGACAGGGGGGCGAGCAGTACTTC
CASSDLRQGGEQYF
>TRBV25-1|.|TRBJ2-7|.
TGTGCCAGCAGTGCCCCCAGGGGCAGGAACTACGAGCAGTACTTC
CASSAPRGRNYEQYF
>TRBV11-2|.|TRBJ1-1|few
TGTGCCAGCAGCCCCTACAGGGCTCTGAACACTGAAGCTTTCTTT
CASSPYRALNTEAFF
>TRBV6-1|TRBD2|TRBJ2-5|few
TGTGCCAGCAGTGAAGTAGCGGGGGCCCAAGAGACCCAGTACTTC
CASSEVAGAQETQYF
>TRBV29-1|TRBD2|TRBJ2-3|.
TGCAGCGTTCATTTAGCGGGCTCAGCCACAGATACGCAGTATTTT
CSVHLAGSATDTQYF
>TRBV4-1|.|TRBJ2-7|.
TGCGCCAGCCGGGGGACGGGGGACTACGAGCAGTACTTC
CASRGTGDYEQYF
>TRBV27|TRBD2|TRBJ2-1|once
TGTGCCAGCAGTTCCCCGGGGGGAGGGGAGCAGTTCTTC
CASSSPGGGEQFF
>TRBV5-1|TRBD2|TRBJ2-2|.
TGCGCCAGCAGCTTGGCGGCTAGCGGGAGCACCGGGGAGCTGTTTTTT
CASSLAASGSTGELFF
>TRBV21-1|.|TRBJ2-6|.
TGTGCCAGCAGCGGGGACAGAAGGAGCTCTGGGGCCAACGTCCTGACTTTC
CASSGDRRSSGANVLTF
>TRBV5-1|TRBD1|TRBJ1-4|.
TGCGCCAGCAGCTCGGGACAGGGACAGGAAAAACTGTTTTTT
CASSSGQGQEKLFF
>TRBV7-2|.|TRBJ1-2|.
TGTGCCAGCAGCTTAGACAGGGCTGGCTACACCTTC
CASSLDRAGYTF
>TRBV2|.|TRBJ2-5|.
TGTGCCAGCAGTGAAGGCGACTTCCAAGAGACCCAGTACTTC
CASSEGDFQETQYF
>TRBV2|.|TRBJ1-2|.
TGTGCCAGCAGTTCAGGTCAAGCTAACTATGGCTACACCTTC
CASSSGQANYGYTF
>TRBV7-8|.|TRBJ2-7|.
TGTGCCAGCAGCCTAGTGACACCAAGGGGCTCCTACGAGCAGTACTTC
CASSLVTPRGSYEQYF
>TRBV7-2|.|TRBJ2-7|.
TGTGCCAGCAGCTTTTTCGAGGGACAACACTACGAGCAGTACTTC
CASSFFEGQHYEQYF
>TRBV11-2|TRBD1|TRBJ2-7|.
TGTGCCAGCAGCTCACATTTCCGGGACAGGGATTACGAGCAGTACTTC
CASSSHFRDRDYEQYF
>TRBV21-1|.|TRBJ2-5|few
TGTGCCAGCAGCAAAGAAGGATCTGGGGGACAGCGACTCCAAGAGACCCAGTACTTC
CASSKEGSGGQRLQETQYF
>TRBV2|.|TRBJ1-1|.
TGTGCCAGCAGGACACCCGACCAAGAGGGAGCTTTCTTT
CASRTPDQEGAFF
>TRBV18|.|TRBJ1-2|few
TGTGCCAGCTCACCATTCGGGGAAATTAACTATGGCTACACCTTC
CASSPFGEINYGYTF
>TRBV7-9|.|TRBJ1-6|once
TGTGCCAGCAGCTTAGAGTCAGATAATTCACCCCTCCACTTT
CASSLESDNSPLHF
>TRBV7-6|.|TRBJ1-6|.
TGTGCCAGCAGCTTAAAGCCCGCGGTTTCACCCCTCCACTTT
CASSLKPAVSPLHF
>TRBV5-4|TRBD1|TRBJ1-3|.
TGTGCCAGCAGCTTAGGACAGGGCATTTCGAGCTCTGGAAACACCATATATTTT
CASSLGQGISSSGNTIYF
>TRBV28|TRBD1|TRBJ2-6|.
TGTGCCAGCAGGGGGACAGGGGGCTTTGGGGCCAACGTCCTGACTTTC
CASRGTGGFGANVLTF
>TRBV6-4|.|TRBJ1-1|.
TGTGCCAGCAGCCTGTCGGGGAACACTGAAGCTTTCTTT
CASSLSGNTEAFF
>TRBV5-1|.|TRBJ2-3|.
TGCGCCAGCAGCCCAAACTCAGATACGCAGTATTTT
CASSPNSDTQYF
>TRBV6-5|.|TRBJ1-2|few
TGTGCCAGCAGTTCAGGGACTAACTATGGCTACACCTTC
CASSSGTNYGYTF
>TRBV11-3|.|TRBJ2-1|.
TGTGCCAGCAGCTTAGGGGCTAGCTCGCACAATGAGCAGTTCTTC
CASSLGASSHNEQFF
>TRBV27|TRBD1|TRBJ2-7|.
TGTGCCAGCAGTTTATCGAGGACAGGGTACGAGCAGTACTTC
CASSLSRTGYEQYF
>TRBV2|TRBD1|TRBJ1-2|.
TGTGCCAGCAGCCGACAGGGAACTTCCTATGGCTACACCTTC
CASSRQGTSYGYTF
>TRBV6-5|.|TRBJ1-4|.
TGTGCCAGCAGACTGACAGCCTCTAATGAAAAACTGTTTTTT
CASRLTASNEKLFF
>TRBV5-1|TRBD2|TRBJ2-6|few
TGCGCCAGCAGCCAGCCTCGCGGGGGGATACTCTCTGGGGCCAACGTCCTGACTTTC
CASSQPRGGILSGANVLTF
>TRBV9|TRBD1|TRBJ2-1|.
TGTGCCAGCAGCGTGGACAGGTCCAATGAGCAGTTCTTC
CASSVDRSNEQFF
>TRBV15|.|TRBJ1-1|.
TGTGCCACCAGCAGAGGAGGCACTGAAGCTTTCTTT
CATSRGGTEAFF